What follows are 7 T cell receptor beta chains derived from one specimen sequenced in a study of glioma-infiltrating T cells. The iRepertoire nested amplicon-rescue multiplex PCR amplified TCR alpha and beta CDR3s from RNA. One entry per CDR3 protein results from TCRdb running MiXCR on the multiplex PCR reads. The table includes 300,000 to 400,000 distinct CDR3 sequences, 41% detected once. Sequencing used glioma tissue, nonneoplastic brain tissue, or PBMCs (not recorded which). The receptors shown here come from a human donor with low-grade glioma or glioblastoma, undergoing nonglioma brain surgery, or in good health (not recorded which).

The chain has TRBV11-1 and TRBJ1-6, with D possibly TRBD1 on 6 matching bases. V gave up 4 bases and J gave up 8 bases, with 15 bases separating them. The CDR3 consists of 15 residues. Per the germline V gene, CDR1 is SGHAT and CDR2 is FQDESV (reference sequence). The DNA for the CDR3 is TGTGCCAGCAGCTCCCGACAGGACGGAGATTCACCCCTCCACTTT. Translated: CASSSRQDGDSPLHF. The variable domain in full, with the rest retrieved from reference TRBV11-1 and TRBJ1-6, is EAEVAQSPRYKITEKSQAVAFWCDPISGHATLYWYRQILGQGPELLVQFQDESVVDDSQLPKDRFSAERLKGVDSTLKIQPAELGDSAMYLCASSSRQDGDSPLHFGNGTRLTVT.

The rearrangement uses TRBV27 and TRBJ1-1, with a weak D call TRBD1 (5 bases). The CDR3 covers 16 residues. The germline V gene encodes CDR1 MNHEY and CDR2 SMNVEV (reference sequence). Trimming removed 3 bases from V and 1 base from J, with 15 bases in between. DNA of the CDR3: TGTGCCAGCAGTTTCTCCCTGGCGGGACCGAACACTGAAGCTTTCTTT. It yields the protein CASSFSLAGPNTEAFF.

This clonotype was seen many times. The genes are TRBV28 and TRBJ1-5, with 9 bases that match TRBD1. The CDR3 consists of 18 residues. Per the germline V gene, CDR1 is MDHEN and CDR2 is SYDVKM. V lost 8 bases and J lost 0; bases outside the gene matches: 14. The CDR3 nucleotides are TGTGCCAGCCGGGCCGGAGGGACAGGGACCTATAGCAATCAGCCCCAGCATTTT. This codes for CASRAGGTGTYSNQPQHF.

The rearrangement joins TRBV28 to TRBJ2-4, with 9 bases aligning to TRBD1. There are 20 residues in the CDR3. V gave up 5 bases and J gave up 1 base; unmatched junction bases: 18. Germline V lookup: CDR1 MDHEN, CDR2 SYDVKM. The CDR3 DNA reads TGTGCCAGCAGTATATCACCACGGGGACAGGGCCCGATGGCCAAAAACATTCAGTACTTC. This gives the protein CASSISPRGQGPMAKNIQYF.

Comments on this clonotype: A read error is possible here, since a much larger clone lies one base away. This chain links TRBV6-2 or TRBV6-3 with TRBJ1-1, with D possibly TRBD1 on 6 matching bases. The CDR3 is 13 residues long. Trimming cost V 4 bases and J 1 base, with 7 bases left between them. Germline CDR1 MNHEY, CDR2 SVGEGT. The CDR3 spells CASSWTANTEAFF. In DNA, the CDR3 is TGTGCCAGCAGTTGGACAGCGAACACTGAAGCTTTCTTT.

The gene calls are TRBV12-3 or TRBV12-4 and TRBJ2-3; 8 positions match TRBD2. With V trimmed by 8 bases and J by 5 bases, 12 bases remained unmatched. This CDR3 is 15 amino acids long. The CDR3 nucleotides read TGTGCCAGCGGTCGGGCAGCGGGAGCTAAAGATACGCAGTATTTT. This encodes CASGRAAGAKDTQYF.

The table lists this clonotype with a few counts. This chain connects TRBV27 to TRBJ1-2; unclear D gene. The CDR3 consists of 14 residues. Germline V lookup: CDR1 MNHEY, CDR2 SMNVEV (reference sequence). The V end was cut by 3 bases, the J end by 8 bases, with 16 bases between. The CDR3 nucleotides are TGTGCCAGCAGTTTTGGGTTGCACAGCGCAGGCTACACCTTC. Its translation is CASSFGLHSAGYTF.